This TCR beta chain emerged from a study of cytomegalovirus exposure and HLA in healthy donors. Vbeta (60) and Jbeta (13) primers were used in the PCR. TCRdb keeps only in-frame clones here, not all; method: immunoSEQ multiplex PCR. The profile shows about 150,000 clones, 85% of them singletons. The CDR3 is 15 residues long. Per the germline V gene, CDR1 is SGHRS and CDR2 is YFSETQ. V dropped 0 bases and J dropped 4; count of bases not matched to a gene: 1. Study-wide results and caveats: A cluster of highly shared sequence variants was likely a sequencing artifact.

With respect to this clone: Antigen unknown.

The TCR comes from a boy between 2 and 10 years old in good health and CMV-seronegative. Material: PBMCs. The chain has TRBV5-1 and TRBJ2-7; TRBD2 matches at 13 bases. CDR3 protein: CASSLELAGGYEQYF. The CDR3 coding sequence is TGCGCCAGCAGCTTGGAACTAGCGGGAGGGTACGAGCAGTACTTC.